The subject of this entry is one T cell receptor (beta chain). Profiled with immunoSEQ multiplex PCR; TCRdb holds only in-frame clones, not every one. The sample contains tens of thousands of clones, approximately 90% of which appear only once. These data are taken from a study of control samples from healthy donors and cancer patients. This CDR3 has 13 residues. V lost 4 bases and J lost 5; bases outside the gene matches: 7. Germline CDR1 reads SQVTM; CDR2 reads ANQGSEA. Input material: PBMCs. The chain uses TRBV29-1 and TRBJ1-2, with 7 bases matching TRBD1. The clonotype comes from a young man with colorectal cancer. The CDR3 nucleotides are TGCAGCGTTGCGACAGGGTTGGTGTATGGCTACACCTTC. This sequence encodes CSVATGLVYGYTF.